The source of this TCR beta chain is a study of T cell responses to AZD1222 COVID-19 vaccine (dated by TCRdb to the early 2020s). The study in broad terms: AZD1222 recipients whose second dose came at about 4 weeks and those whose second dose came at about 12 weeks were combined into one group, since spike-specific TCR depth and breadth did not differ between the two schedules. Trial participants were enrolled by age into 18-55, 56-69 and 70-plus year subgroups, with around 150, 28 and 57 TCR-sequenced participants respectively. A total of just over 230 trial participants underwent TCR sequencing, of whom about 200 had received two doses of AZD1222 and about 26 had received two doses of the MenACWY control vaccine. The research as a whole found: In the small 56-69-year group, the increase in depth fell short of significance, most likely because of low power. After two AZD1222 doses, spike-specific TCR breadth and depth were significantly higher than at day 0 and than in MenACWY recipients. Vaccine-associated CD4 TCRs spanned the whole spike protein, with dominant responses in regions 160-218 and 743-854. Reportedly, almost half of the unique spike-specific TCRs recognized epitopes lying outside the regions that are mutated in the B.1.351 and B.1.1.7 variants. Because no day 14 peak-response samples were available, repertoires were characterized only after the peak T cell response. Conclusions about previously exposed vaccinees are limited because only five to seven AZD1222 recipients were SARS-CoV-2 seropositive at baseline. Most participants were white British and females outnumbered males, and the authors suggested that clonal diversity may have been underestimated.

The sample's time point, from its label and the paper: baseline before first vaccination. Vaccinee samples were obtained from the UK trials COV001 and COV002, which included a single-blind randomized controlled phase 2/3 trial of AZD1222 (ChAdOx1 nCoV-19) in healthy adults. For TCRbeta chain sequencing, PBMC samples were collected from trial participants at day 0 and at day 28 after the second dose. The CDR3 regions of human TCRbeta chains were analyzed by immunosequencing. In the authors' own workflow: TCRs in the repertoires were matched against a reference library of SARS-CoV-2-specific TCRs that had been generated with the MIRA antigen-specificity platform. Breadth meant the fraction of unique TCRs that were SARS-CoV-2-associated, whereas depth meant the fraction of total T cells that were SARS-CoV-2-associated. Each spike-specific TCR was assigned to its reactive spike region and to a CD4 or CD8 class using the MIRA data. Log10-transformed breadth and depth values were compared by one-way ANOVA with Sidak's multiple comparisons tests. What TCRdb holds here is the immuneACCESS table cut down to in-frame rearrangements. Part of the clones is not present; checked against another copy, under half of the missing clones reflect an unresolved V gene, and the others are unexplained. V, J and clone size derive from that table, while D and trimming were established from the DNA sequence. The sample contains roughly 34,000 clones, approximately 88% of them found a single time. Clones ranked in the top ten supply 5.5% to 7% of the sample.

Notes on this clone: What antigen it recognizes has not been identified. Base qualities are not at hand, and no much larger clone is one base apart.

The material sequenced was peripheral blood, taken on day 0 of AZD1222 vaccination. The source is an adult in good health.

This receptor has the CDR3 CASSPDLLNTGELFF. The nucleotide sequence reads TGCGCCAGCAGTCCCGACTTGTTGAACACCGGGGAGCTGTTTTTT. Recombination connected TRBV10-1 to TRBJ2-2, with no confident D gene call. The CDR3 numbers 15 residues from cysteine through phenylalanine. This entry keeps only the CDR3 DNA: 45 bases, framed from base 1. V and J are truncated by 5 bases and 1 base respectively, leaving an intervening sequence of 11 bases. The germline V gene encodes CDR1 WNHNN and CDR2 SYGVQD (reference sequence).